These T cell receptor beta chains were read from a single sample in a study of cytomegalovirus exposure and HLA in healthy donors. Some clones are missing from TCRdb's copy, which holds only in-frame ones; the method was immunoSEQ multiplex PCR. The data contain about 140,000 clones, about 80% of them singletons. The sequenced sample consisted of PBMCs. These receptors all stem from a man aged 25-45 years in good health and CMV-seronegative. Each CDR3 is given with its conserved first and last residue. Fields, in order: CDR3 protein, CDR3 DNA, D gene, clone size, V gene, J gene. A D gene is named only where the DNA matches it firmly. A row's size may be missing; if present it is once, few, many or a size class.

CDR3aa: CASSTGLNTEAFF
CDR3nt: TGTGCCAGTAGTACGGGATTGAACACTGAAGCTTTCTTT
d_gene: .
abundance: .
v_gene: TRBV19
j_gene: TRBJ1-1

CDR3aa: CASSLRGNNEQFF
CDR3nt: TGTGCCAGCAGTTTACGGGGAAACAATGAGCAGTTCTTC
d_gene: .
abundance: .
v_gene: TRBV28
j_gene: TRBJ2-1

CDR3aa: CASSMSTSRVGRDQPQHF
CDR3nt: TGTGCCAGTAGTATGTCCACGTCGAGGGTAGGCCGGGATCAGCCCCAGCATTTT
d_gene: .
abundance: .
v_gene: TRBV19
j_gene: TRBJ1-5

CDR3aa: CASSSGGSSGNTIYF
CDR3nt: TGTGCCAGCAGTTCTGGGGGCAGCTCTGGAAACACCATATATTTT
d_gene: .
abundance: .
v_gene: TRBV28
j_gene: TRBJ1-3

CDR3aa: CASSPLGGEQFF
CDR3nt: TGTGCCAGCAGCCCTCTAGGGGGTGAGCAGTTCTTC
d_gene: .
abundance: .
v_gene: TRBV7-6
j_gene: TRBJ2-1

CDR3aa: CASSVAPSGYTF
CDR3nt: TGTGCCAGCAGCGTAGCTCCGAGCGGCTACACCTTC
d_gene: .
abundance: .
v_gene: TRBV9
j_gene: TRBJ1-2

CDR3aa: CASSLGTESYEQYF
CDR3nt: TGCGCCAGCAGCCTCGGGACAGAGTCCTACGAGCAGTACTTC
d_gene: TRBD1
abundance: few
v_gene: TRBV4-1
j_gene: TRBJ2-7

CDR3aa: CASNRQGSHEQYF
CDR3nt: TGCGCCAGCAACCGACAGGGATCCCACGAGCAGTACTTC
d_gene: TRBD1
abundance: few
v_gene: TRBV5-1
j_gene: TRBJ2-7

CDR3aa: CASSPGTGLGQPQHF
CDR3nt: TGTGCCAGCAGTCCCGGGACAGGGTTGGGTCAGCCCCAGCATTTT
d_gene: TRBD1
abundance: .
v_gene: TRBV6-5
j_gene: TRBJ1-5

CDR3aa: CASSLPAGEGYGYTF
CDR3nt: TGTGCCAGCAGCTTACCTGCCGGGGAGGGCTATGGCTACACCTTC
d_gene: .
abundance: once
v_gene: TRBV5-4
j_gene: TRBJ1-2

CDR3aa: CASTLGTGNTGELFF
CDR3nt: TGCGCCAGCACCCTGGGGACAGGGAACACCGGGGAGCTGTTTTTT
d_gene: TRBD1
abundance: .
v_gene: TRBV5-1
j_gene: TRBJ2-2

CDR3aa: CASSLGQGAPGELFF
CDR3nt: TGTGCCAGCAGTTTAGGACAGGGGGCTCCCGGGGAGCTGTTTTTT
d_gene: TRBD1
abundance: .
v_gene: TRBV6-5
j_gene: TRBJ2-2

CDR3aa: CASSPKGVDWNTEAFF
CDR3nt: TGTGCCAGCTCACCCAAAGGGGTTGATTGGAACACTGAAGCTTTCTTT
d_gene: .
abundance: .
v_gene: TRBV18
j_gene: TRBJ1-1

CDR3aa: CASSIGGDRQPQHF
CDR3nt: TGTGCCAGTAGTATCGGGGGGGATCGCCAGCCCCAGCATTTT
d_gene: .
abundance: .
v_gene: TRBV19
j_gene: TRBJ1-5

CDR3aa: CASSEGQGGGYTF
CDR3nt: TGTGCCAGCAGTGAAGGACAGGGTGGTGGCTACACCTTC
d_gene: TRBD1
abundance: .
v_gene: TRBV6-1
j_gene: TRBJ1-2

CDR3aa: CASSLRQSGGVLAKNIQYF
CDR3nt: TGCGCCAGCAGCCTACGTCAGTCTGGGGGGGTATTAGCCAAAAACATTCAGTACTTC
d_gene: TRBD2
abundance: .
v_gene: TRBV4-1
j_gene: TRBJ2-4

CDR3aa: CASSQDLGSSSYNEQFF
CDR3nt: TGCGCCAGCAGCCAAGATCTCGGGTCTAGCTCCTACAATGAGCAGTTCTTC
d_gene: .
abundance: few
v_gene: TRBV4-1
j_gene: TRBJ2-1

CDR3aa: CASSHRAQGWEGYTF
CDR3nt: TGCGCCAGCAGCCACAGAGCTCAGGGGTGGGAGGGCTACACCTTC
d_gene: .
abundance: .
v_gene: TRBV4-1
j_gene: TRBJ1-2

CDR3aa: CASSTRQGRGYTF
CDR3nt: TGTGCCAGCAGCACCCGACAGGGACGTGGCTACACCTTC
d_gene: TRBD1
abundance: .
v_gene: TRBV7-9
j_gene: TRBJ1-2

CDR3aa: CASSERTGGNQPQHF
CDR3nt: TGCGCCAGCAGTGAGAGGACAGGGGGCAATCAGCCCCAGCATTTT
d_gene: TRBD1
abundance: .
v_gene: TRBV10-2
j_gene: TRBJ1-5

CDR3aa: CASSHFSSGTHTGELFF
CDR3nt: TGCGCCAGCAGCCATTTTTCCTCAGGGACACACACCGGGGAGCTGTTTTTT
d_gene: .
abundance: .
v_gene: TRBV4-1
j_gene: TRBJ2-2

CDR3aa: CASSDPTEVVAKNIQYF
CDR3nt: TGTGCCAGCAGTGACCCAACAGAAGTAGTAGCCAAAAACATTCAGTACTTC
d_gene: .
abundance: .
v_gene: TRBV25-1
j_gene: TRBJ2-4

CDR3aa: CASSLTSGANVLTF
CDR3nt: TGTGCCAGCAGCCTCACTTCTGGGGCCAACGTCCTGACTTTC
d_gene: .
abundance: once
v_gene: TRBV11-2
j_gene: TRBJ2-6

CDR3aa: CSVSGGLAGGAQFF
CDR3nt: TGCAGCGTTTCTGGGGGACTAGCGGGAGGAGCGCAGTTCTTC
d_gene: TRBD2
abundance: once
v_gene: TRBV29-1
j_gene: TRBJ2-1

CDR3aa: CASTSVTGGTSSMIYEQYF
CDR3nt: TGCGCCAGCACCTCAGTCACAGGGGGCACGTCCTCTATGATCTACGAGCAGTACTTC
d_gene: TRBD1
abundance: .
v_gene: TRBV10-2
j_gene: TRBJ2-7

CDR3aa: CASSSGTSGEQFF
CDR3nt: TGTGCCAGCAGCTCAGGGACTAGCGGGGAGCAGTTCTTC
d_gene: TRBD2
abundance: .
v_gene: TRBV7-3
j_gene: TRBJ2-1

CDR3aa: CASSERTGVLEKLFF
CDR3nt: TGTGCCAGCAGTGAACGAACAGGGGTGCTTGAAAAACTGTTTTTT
d_gene: TRBD1
abundance: .
v_gene: TRBV6-1
j_gene: TRBJ1-4

CDR3aa: CAIRPDRGSTGELFF
CDR3nt: TGTGCCATCAGACCCGACAGGGGGTCAACCGGGGAGCTGTTTTTT
d_gene: TRBD1
abundance: .
v_gene: TRBV10-3
j_gene: TRBJ2-2

CDR3aa: CASSLIGRMNTEAFF
CDR3nt: TGCGCCAGCAGCTTGATCGGCAGGATGAACACTGAAGCTTTCTTT
d_gene: .
abundance: .
v_gene: TRBV5-1
j_gene: TRBJ1-1

CDR3aa: CASSDRGLGNSPLHF
CDR3nt: TGTGCCAGTAGCGACAGGGGGCTGGGTAATTCACCCCTCCACTTT
d_gene: TRBD1
abundance: .
v_gene: TRBV19
j_gene: TRBJ1-6

CDR3aa: CASSDNGRTTYEQYF
CDR3nt: TGTGCCAGCAGTGATAATGGGAGGACTACCTACGAGCAGTACTTC
d_gene: .
abundance: .
v_gene: TRBV6-1
j_gene: TRBJ2-7

CDR3aa: CAIDSRTGGDYGYTF
CDR3nt: TGTGCCATCGACAGTCGGACAGGGGGAGACTATGGCTACACCTTC
d_gene: TRBD1
abundance: few
v_gene: TRBV28
j_gene: TRBJ1-2

CDR3aa: CASSLTTETQYF
CDR3nt: TGTGCCAGTAGTTTGACGACTGAGACCCAGTACTTC
d_gene: .
abundance: .
v_gene: TRBV19
j_gene: TRBJ2-5

CDR3aa: CASSLAGSRRETQYF
CDR3nt: TGTGCCAGCAGCCTGGCCGGGTCCCGAAGAGAGACCCAGTACTTC
d_gene: .
abundance: .
v_gene: TRBV5-8
j_gene: TRBJ2-5

CDR3aa: CASSQLAGVNTGELFF
CDR3nt: TGTGCCAGCAGCCAACTAGCGGGAGTTAACACCGGGGAGCTGTTTTTT
d_gene: TRBD2
abundance: .
v_gene: TRBV6-4
j_gene: TRBJ2-2

CDR3aa: CASSQDWLAALRSLAGELFF
CDR3nt: TGTGCCAGCAGCCAAGATTGGTTGGCGGCTTTGCGTTCTTTGGCCGGGGAGCTGTTTTTT
d_gene: .
abundance: .
v_gene: TRBV4-2
j_gene: TRBJ2-2

CDR3aa: CASSETDAKSAYNSPLHF
CDR3nt: TGTGCCAGCAGTGAAACTGACGCCAAGAGCGCCTATAATTCACCCCTCCACTTT
d_gene: .
abundance: .
v_gene: TRBV6-1
j_gene: TRBJ1-6

CDR3aa: CASSGGTSGTSEQYF
CDR3nt: TGCGCCAGCAGTGGGGGGACTAGCGGGACTTCCGAGCAGTACTTC
d_gene: TRBD2
abundance: .
v_gene: TRBV10-1
j_gene: TRBJ2-7

CDR3aa: CASSRLGGEEETQYF
CDR3nt: TGTGCCAGCAGCCGTCTGGGGGGGGAGGAAGAGACCCAGTACTTC
d_gene: TRBD2
abundance: .
v_gene: TRBV7-9
j_gene: TRBJ2-5

CDR3aa: CSARGDTEAFF
CDR3nt: TGCAGTGCTAGAGGAGACACTGAAGCTTTCTTT
d_gene: .
abundance: .
v_gene: TRBV20-1
j_gene: TRBJ1-1

CDR3aa: CASIMDRGSGKLFF
CDR3nt: TGTGCCAGCATTATGGACAGGGGGTCTGGAAAACTGTTTTTT
d_gene: TRBD1
abundance: .
v_gene: TRBV2
j_gene: TRBJ1-4